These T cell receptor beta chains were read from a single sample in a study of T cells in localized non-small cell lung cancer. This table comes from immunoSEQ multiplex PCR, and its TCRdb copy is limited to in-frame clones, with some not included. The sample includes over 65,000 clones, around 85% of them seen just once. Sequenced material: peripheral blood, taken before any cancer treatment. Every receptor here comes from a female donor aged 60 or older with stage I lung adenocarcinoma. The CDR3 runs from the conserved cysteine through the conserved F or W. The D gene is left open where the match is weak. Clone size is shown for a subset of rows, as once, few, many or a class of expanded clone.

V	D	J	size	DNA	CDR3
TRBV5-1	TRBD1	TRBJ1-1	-	TGCGCCAGCAGCTCGACAGGGGCGGACACTGAAGCTTTCTTT	CASSSTGADTEAFF
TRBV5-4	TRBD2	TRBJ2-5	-	TGTGCCAGCAGCTTGGCACTAGCGGGACAAGAGACCCAGTACTTC	CASSLALAGQETQYF
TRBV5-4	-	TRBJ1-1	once	TGTGCCAGCAGCTTTTCGCCAGGGTTGGCCACTGAAGCTTTCTTT	CASSFSPGLATEAFF
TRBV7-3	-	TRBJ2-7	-	TGTGCCAGCAGCTTAATGCCAGACTACGAGCAGTACTTC	CASSLMPDYEQYF
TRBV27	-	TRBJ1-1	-	TGTGCCAGCAGTTTATCAAGGCGGGACACTGAAGCTTTCTTT	CASSLSRRDTEAFF
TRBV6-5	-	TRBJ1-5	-	TGTGCCATCGGAACAGGAGATAGCAATCAGCCCCAGCATTTT	CAIGTGDSNQPQHF
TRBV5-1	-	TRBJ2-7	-	TGCGCCAGCAGCTTGGCGAGCGAGGGGTGGAACGAGCAGTACTTC	CASSLASEGWNEQYF
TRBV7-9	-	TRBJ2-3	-	TGTGCCAGCAGCTTAGGGCAGGGGCTGGCAGATACGCAGTATTTT	CASSLGQGLADTQYF
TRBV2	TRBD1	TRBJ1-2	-	TGTGCCAGCATTGGACAGGGGGCGTACTATGGCTACACCTTC	CASIGQGAYYGYTF
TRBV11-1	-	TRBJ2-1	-	TGTGCCAGCAGCTTACGAGACGCTTCCTACAATGAGCAGTTCTTC	CASSLRDASYNEQFF
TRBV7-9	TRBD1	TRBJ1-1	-	TGTGCCAGCAGCCAGGGGGCAGGGGATATTAACACTGAAGCTTTCTTT	CASSQGAGDINTEAFF
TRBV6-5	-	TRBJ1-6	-	TGTGCCAGCAGTTACCAGGGTTCAGCATCACCCCTCCACTTT	CASSYQGSASPLHF
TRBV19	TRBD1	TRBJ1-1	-	TGTGCCAGTAGTATCGGGACAGGGGGATATACTGAAGCTTTCTTT	CASSIGTGGYTEAFF
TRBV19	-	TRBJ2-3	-	TGTGCCAGTAGTATGTTGTCCAGCACAGATACGCAGTATTTT	CASSMLSSTDTQYF